This TCR beta chain was captured by sequencing in a study of blood T cell repertoires in COVID-19. About the research overall: T cells, B-cell-depleted T cells, or PBMCs provided the cDNA or gDNA that served as material.

Authors' methods: Reference gene primer amplification in the assay estimated nucleated cell counts. Libraries were prepared by immunoSEQ multiplex PCR; TCRdb keeps only in-frame clonotypes and omits some of them. That table gives V, J and clone size, and the DNA gave D and trimming. The repertoire holds about 48,000 clones, with around 83% as singletons. Germline-derived CDR1 and CDR2 are MDHEN and SYDVKM. The germline V and J ends were trimmed by 4 bases and 0 bases, with 7 bases remaining between them. The CDR3 extends over 14 amino acids. The clonotype comes from a human donor in a cohort sampled during active COVID-19. The gene calls are TRBV28 and TRBJ1-3, with a possible D match to TRBD1 (6 bases). The specimen sequenced was peripheral blood. The DNA for the CDR3 is TGTGCCAGCAGTTGGACAGACTCTGGAAACACCATATATTTT. Residues: CASSWTDSGNTIYF.